This T cell receptor beta chain was profiled in a study of blood T cell repertoires in COVID-19. Clones were sequenced by immunoSEQ multiplex PCR, and TCRdb holds only the in-frame ones, with some missing. Of some 190,000 clones in the sample, about 83% were seen once. CDR1 and CDR2 (germline): SGHDT, YYEEEE. Trimming removed 2 bases from V and 5 bases from J, with 13 bases in between. CDR3 length equals 15 residues. Sequences were obtained from PBMCs or T cells enriched from blood (not recorded which). The chain recombines TRBV5-6 with TRBJ2-2; weak D call: TRBD2 (6 bases). The sequence was collected from a woman in her thirties who had been exposed to COVID-19. In nucleotides, the CDR3 is TGTGCCAGCAGCTTACCTAGGAGGGCTACCGGGGAGCTGTTTTTT. As protein: CASSLPRRATGELFF.